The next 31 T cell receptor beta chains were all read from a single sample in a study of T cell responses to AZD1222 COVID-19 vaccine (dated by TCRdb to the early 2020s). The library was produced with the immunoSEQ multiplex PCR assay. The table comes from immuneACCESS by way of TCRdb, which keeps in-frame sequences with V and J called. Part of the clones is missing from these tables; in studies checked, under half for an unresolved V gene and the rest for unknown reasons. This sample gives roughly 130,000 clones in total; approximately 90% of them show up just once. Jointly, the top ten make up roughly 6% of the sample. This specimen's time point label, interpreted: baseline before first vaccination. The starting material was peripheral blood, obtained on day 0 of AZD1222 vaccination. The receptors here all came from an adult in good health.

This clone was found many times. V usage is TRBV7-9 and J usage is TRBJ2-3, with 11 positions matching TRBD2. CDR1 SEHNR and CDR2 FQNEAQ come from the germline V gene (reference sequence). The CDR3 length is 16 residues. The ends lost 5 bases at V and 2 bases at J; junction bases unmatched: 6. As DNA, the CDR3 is TGTGCCAGCAGCCCTCGGACTAGCGGGCACACAGATACGCAGTATTTT. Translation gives CASSPRTSGHTDTQYF.

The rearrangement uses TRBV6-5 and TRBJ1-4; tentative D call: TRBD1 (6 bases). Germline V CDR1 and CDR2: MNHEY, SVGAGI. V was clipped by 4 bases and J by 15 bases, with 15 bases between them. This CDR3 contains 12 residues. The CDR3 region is CASSSTNRVMFF. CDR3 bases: TGTGCCAGCAGTTCGACCAACAGGGTTATGTTTTTT.

CDR3 in DNA: TGTGCCAGCAGCCAAGGACTTAGCTCCTACAATGAGCAGTTCTTC. It translates to CASSQGLSSYNEQFF. This sequence joins TRBV4-2 and TRBJ2-1; D call uncertain. Germline V gene data show CDR1 as LGHNA and CDR2 as YNFKEQ. V lost 1 base and J 0 bases, leaving 7 bases between the germline ends. There are 15 residues in the CDR3.

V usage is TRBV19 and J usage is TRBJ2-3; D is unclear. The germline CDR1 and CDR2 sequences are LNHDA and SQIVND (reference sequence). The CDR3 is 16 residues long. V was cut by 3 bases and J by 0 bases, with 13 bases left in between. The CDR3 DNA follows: TGTGCCAGTAGTATTAGTGGGGTTACTAGCACAGATACGCAGTATTTT. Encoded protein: CASSISGVTSTDTQYF.

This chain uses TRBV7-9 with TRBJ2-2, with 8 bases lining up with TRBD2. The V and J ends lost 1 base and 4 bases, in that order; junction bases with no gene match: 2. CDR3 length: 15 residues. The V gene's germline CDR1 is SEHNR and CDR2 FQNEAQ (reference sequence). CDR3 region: CASSLGLAGTGELFF. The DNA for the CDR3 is TGTGCCAGCAGCTTAGGCCTAGCGGGCACCGGGGAGCTGTTTTTT.

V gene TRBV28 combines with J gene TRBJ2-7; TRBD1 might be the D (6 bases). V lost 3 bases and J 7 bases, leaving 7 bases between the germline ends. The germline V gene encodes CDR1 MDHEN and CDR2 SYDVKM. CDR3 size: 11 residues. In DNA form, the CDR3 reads TGTGCCAGCAGTTTTCAGGGGGAGCAGTACTTC. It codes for CASSFQGEQYF.

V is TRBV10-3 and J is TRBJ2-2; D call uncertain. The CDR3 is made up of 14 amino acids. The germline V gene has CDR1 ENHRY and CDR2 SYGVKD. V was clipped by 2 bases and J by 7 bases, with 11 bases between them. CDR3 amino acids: CAISEPPKYGELFF. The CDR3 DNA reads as TGTGCCATCAGTGAGCCCCCTAAATACGGGGAGCTGTTTTTT.

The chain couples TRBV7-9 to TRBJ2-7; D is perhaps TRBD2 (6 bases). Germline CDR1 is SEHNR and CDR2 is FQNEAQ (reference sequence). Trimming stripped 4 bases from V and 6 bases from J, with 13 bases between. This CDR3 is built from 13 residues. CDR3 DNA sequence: TGTGCCAGCAGCTCTTCGACTAGTCTCGAGCAGTACTTC. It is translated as CASSSSTSLEQYF.

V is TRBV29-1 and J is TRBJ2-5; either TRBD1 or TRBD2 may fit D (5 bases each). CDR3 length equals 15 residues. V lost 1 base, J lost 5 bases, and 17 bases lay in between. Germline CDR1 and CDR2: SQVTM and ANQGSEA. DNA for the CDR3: TGCAGCGTTGAAGGGGGGATGGGACGGGCGGAGACCCAGTACTTC. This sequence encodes CSVEGGMGRAETQYF.

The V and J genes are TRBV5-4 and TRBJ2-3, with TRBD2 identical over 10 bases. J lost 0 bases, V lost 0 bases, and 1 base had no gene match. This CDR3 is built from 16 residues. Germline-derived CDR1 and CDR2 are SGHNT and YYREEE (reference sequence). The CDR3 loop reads CASSLGSGRSTDTQYF. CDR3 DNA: TGTGCCAGCAGCTTGGGTAGCGGGAGGAGCACAGATACGCAGTATTTT.

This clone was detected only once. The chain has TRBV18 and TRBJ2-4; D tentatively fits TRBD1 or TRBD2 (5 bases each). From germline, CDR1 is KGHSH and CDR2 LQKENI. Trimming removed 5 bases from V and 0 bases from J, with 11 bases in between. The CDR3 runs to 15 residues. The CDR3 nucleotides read TGTGCCAGCTCAACGGGGCTAAAAGCCAAAAACATTCAGTACTTC. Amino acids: CASSTGLKAKNIQYF. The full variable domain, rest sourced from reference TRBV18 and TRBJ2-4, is NAGVMQNPRHLVRRRGQEARLRCSPMKGHSHVYWYRQLPEEGLKFMVYLQKENIIDESGMPKERFSAEFPKEGPSILRIQQVVRGDSAAYFCASSTGLKAKNIQYFGAGTRLSVL.

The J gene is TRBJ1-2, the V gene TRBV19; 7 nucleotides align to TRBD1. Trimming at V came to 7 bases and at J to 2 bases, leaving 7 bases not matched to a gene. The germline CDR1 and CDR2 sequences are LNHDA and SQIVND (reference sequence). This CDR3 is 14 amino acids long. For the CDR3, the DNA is TGTGCCAGTAACTACAGGGGACGGAACTATGGCTACACCTTC. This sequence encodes CASNYRGRNYGYTF. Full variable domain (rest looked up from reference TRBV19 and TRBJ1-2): DGGITQSPKYLFRKEGQNVTLSCEQNLNHDAMYWYRQDPGQGLRLIYYSQIVNDFQKGDIAEGYSVSREKKESFPLTVTSAQKNPTAFYLCASNYRGRNYGYTFGSGTRLTVV.

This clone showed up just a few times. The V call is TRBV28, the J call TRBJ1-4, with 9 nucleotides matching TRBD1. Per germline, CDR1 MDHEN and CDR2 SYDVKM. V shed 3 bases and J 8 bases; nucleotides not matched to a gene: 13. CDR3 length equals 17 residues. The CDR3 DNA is TGTGCCAGCAGTTTCGCAAGCCGGGGACAGGGTGGAGAAAAACTGTTTTTT. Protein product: CASSFASRGQGGEKLFF.

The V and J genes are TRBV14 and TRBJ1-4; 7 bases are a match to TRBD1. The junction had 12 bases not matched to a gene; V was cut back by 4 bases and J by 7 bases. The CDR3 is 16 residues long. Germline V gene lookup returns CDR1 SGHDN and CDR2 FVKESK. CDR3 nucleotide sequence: TGTGCCAGCAGCCCCCTGGACAGGACAGGACGTGAAAAACTGTTTTTT. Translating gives CASSPLDRTGREKLFF.

The CDR3 here is CASTPRWTGANEKLFF. In DNA, the CDR3 is TGTGCCAGCACCCCTAGGTGGACAGGGGCTAATGAAAAACTGTTTTTT. The J gene is TRBJ1-4, the V gene TRBV27; 9 nucleotides match TRBD1. Germline V lookup: CDR1 MNHEY, CDR2 SMNVEV (reference sequence). The V and J ends lost 7 bases and 3 bases, in that order; junction bases with no gene match: 9. The CDR3 consists of 16 residues.

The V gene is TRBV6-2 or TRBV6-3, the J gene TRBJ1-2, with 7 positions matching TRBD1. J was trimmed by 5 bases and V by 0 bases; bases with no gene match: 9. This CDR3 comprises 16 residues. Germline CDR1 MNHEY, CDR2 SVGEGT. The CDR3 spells CASSYSKTGYPYGYTF. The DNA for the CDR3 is TGTGCCAGCAGTTACTCAAAGACAGGGTACCCTTATGGCTACACCTTC.

CDR3 DNA sequence: TGTGCCAGCAGCCCCGGGGGGACGGAGACCCAGTACTTC. This gives the protein CASSPGGTETQYF. The chain is built from TRBV7-2 and TRBJ2-5; 7 bases are a match to TRBD2. CDR1 and CDR2 (germline): SGHTA, FQGNSA. This CDR3 has 13 residues. V shed 5 bases and J 5 bases; nucleotides not matched to a gene: 5.

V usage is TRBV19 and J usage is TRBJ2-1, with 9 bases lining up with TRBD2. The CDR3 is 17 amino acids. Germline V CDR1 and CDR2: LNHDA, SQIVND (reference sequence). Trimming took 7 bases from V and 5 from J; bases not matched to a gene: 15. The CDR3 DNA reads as TGTGCCAGTAAAAGAATTTTGGGGACTAGCATCGACAATGAGCAGTTCTTC. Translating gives CASKRILGTSIDNEQFF.

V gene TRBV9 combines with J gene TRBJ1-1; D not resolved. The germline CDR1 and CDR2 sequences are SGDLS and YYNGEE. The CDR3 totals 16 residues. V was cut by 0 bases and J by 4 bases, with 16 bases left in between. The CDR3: CASSVGPSGGSTEAFF. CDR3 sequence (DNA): TGTGCCAGCAGCGTAGGCCCCTCAGGTGGGAGCACTGAAGCTTTCTTT.

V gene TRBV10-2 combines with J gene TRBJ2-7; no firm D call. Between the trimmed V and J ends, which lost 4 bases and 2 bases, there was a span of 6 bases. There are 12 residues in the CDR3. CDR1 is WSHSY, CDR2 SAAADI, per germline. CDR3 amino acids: CASSVGTYEQYF. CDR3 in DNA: TGCGCCAGCAGTGTGGGCACCTACGAGCAGTACTTC.

The CDR3 coding sequence is TGTGCCAGCAGTGAAAGGGGGTCCTCTGGGGCCAACGTCCTGACTTTC. Translating it yields CASSERGSSGANVLTF. This rearrangement joins TRBV7-9 to TRBJ2-6, with D perhaps TRBD1 (6 bases). Germline-derived CDR1 and CDR2 are SEHNR and FQNEAQ (reference sequence). Deletions cut 6 bases from V and 0 bases from J, with 12 bases between. CDR3 length: 16 amino acids.

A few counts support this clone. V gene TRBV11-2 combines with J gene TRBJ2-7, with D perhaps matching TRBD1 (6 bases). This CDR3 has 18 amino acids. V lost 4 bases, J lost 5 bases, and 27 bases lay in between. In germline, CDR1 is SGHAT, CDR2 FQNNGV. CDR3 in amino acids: CASSSVKGRGPPPHEQYF. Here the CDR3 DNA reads TGTGCCAGCAGCTCAGTTAAGGGCAGGGGACCCCCCCCACACGAGCAGTACTTC.

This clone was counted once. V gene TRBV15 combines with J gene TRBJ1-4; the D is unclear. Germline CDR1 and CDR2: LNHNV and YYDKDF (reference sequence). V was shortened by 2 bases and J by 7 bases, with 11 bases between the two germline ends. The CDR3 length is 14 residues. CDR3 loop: CATSRYRDREKLFF. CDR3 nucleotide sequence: TGTGCCACCAGCAGATACAGAGATCGTGAAAAACTGTTTTTT.

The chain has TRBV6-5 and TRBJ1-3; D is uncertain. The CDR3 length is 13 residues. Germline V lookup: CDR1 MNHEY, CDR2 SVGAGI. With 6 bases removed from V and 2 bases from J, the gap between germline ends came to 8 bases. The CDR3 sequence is CASSIKTGNTIYF. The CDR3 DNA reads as TGTGCCAGCAGCATTAAGACTGGAAACACCATATATTTT.

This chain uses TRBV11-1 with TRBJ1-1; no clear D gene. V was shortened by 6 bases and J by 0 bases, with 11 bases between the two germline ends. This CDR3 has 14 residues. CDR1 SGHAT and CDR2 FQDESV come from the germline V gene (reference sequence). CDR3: CASRPGSLNTEAFF. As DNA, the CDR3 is TGTGCCAGCAGACCGGGCAGTTTGAACACTGAAGCTTTCTTT.

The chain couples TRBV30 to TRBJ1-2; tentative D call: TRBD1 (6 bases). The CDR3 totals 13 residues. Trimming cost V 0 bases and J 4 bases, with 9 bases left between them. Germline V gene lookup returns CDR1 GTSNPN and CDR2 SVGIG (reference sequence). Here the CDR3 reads CAWSVRQVYGYTF. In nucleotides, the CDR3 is TGTGCCTGGAGTGTCAGACAGGTCTATGGCTACACCTTC. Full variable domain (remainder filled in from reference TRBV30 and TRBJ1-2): SQTIHQWPATLVQPVGSPLSLECTVEGTSNPNLYWYRQAAGRGLQLLFYSVGIGQISSEVPQNLSASRPQDRQFILSSKKLLLSDSGFYLCAWSVRQVYGYTFGSGTRLTVV.

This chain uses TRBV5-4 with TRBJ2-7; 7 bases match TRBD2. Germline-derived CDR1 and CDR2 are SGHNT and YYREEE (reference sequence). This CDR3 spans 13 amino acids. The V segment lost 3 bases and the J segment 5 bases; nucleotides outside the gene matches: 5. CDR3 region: CASSWVAGDEQYF. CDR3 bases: TGTGCCAGCAGCTGGGTAGCGGGTGACGAGCAGTACTTC.

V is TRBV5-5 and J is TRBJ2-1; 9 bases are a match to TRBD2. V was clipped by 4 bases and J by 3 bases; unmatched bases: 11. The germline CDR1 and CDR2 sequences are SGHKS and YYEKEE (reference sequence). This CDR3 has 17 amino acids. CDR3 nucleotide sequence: TGTGCCAGCAGCCCCCGGGTAGCGGGAGTAGGCTACAATGAGCAGTTCTTC. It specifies CASSPRVAGVGYNEQFF. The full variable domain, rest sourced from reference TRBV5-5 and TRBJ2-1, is DAGVTQSPTHLIKTRGQQVTLRCSPISGHKSVSWYQQVLGQGPQFIFQYYEKEERGRGNFPDRFSARQFPNYSSELNVNALLLGDSALYLCASSPRVAGVGYNEQFFGPGTRLTVL.

The CDR3 here is CASSSRTDSYEQYF. The CDR3 DNA sequence: TGTGCCAGCAGCTCCCGGACCGACTCCTACGAGCAGTACTTC. The chain links TRBV11-2 to TRBJ2-7; D is ambiguous. The CDR3 sequence is 14 residues long. The ends were cut back, 4 bases at V and 0 bases at J, with 10 bases in the middle. In germline, CDR1 is SGHAT, CDR2 FQNNGV.

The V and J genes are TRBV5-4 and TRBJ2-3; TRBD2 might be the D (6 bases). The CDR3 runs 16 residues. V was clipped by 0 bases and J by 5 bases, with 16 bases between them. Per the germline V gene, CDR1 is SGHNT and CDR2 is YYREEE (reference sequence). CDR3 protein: CASSLVAGRRGDTQYF. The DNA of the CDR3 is TGTGCCAGCAGCTTGGTGGCAGGGAGGAGGGGAGATACGCAGTATTTT.

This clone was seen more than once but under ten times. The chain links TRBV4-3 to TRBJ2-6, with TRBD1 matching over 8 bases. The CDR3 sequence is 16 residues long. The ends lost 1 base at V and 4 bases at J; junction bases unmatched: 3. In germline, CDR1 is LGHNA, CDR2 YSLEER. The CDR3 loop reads CASSQATGGGANVLTF. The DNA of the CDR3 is TGCGCCAGCAGCCAAGCCACAGGGGGAGGGGCCAACGTCCTGACTTTC.